This TCR beta chain was sequenced during a study of control samples from healthy donors and cancer patients (TCRdb year 2020). Library creation used the immunoSEQ multiplex PCR assay. TCRdb stores this immuneACCESS table with in-frame sequences only. Part of the clones is absent; in the studies checked, under half of the shortfall reflects unresolved V genes, and no reason is known for the rest. The sample includes 65,000 to 80,000 clones, with 70% to 90% observed a single time. The top ten clonotypes cover roughly 2% of the sample. Trimming leaves V shorter by 4 bases and J shorter by 4 bases, with the junction holding 10 bases beyond the gene matches. CDR1 and CDR2, per the germline V gene, are SGHRS and YFSETQ. CDR3 length: 16 amino acids, cysteine to phenylalanine. Solely the CDR3 DNA is kept, with 48 bases framed from the first base. Turning to this clone: The antigen it binds to is not known. No base quality values were provided; no much bigger clone lies one nucleotide off.

The receptor's source is a woman aged 55 to 70 with head and neck cancer. This chain joins TRBV5-1 to TRBJ2-3; 9 of the junction bases match TRBD1. The sequencing sample was made of PBMCs. The CDR3 in this case is CASSLVGTGSPDTQYF. The DNA sequence is TGCGCCAGCAGCCTAGTAGGGACAGGGAGTCCAGATACGCAGTATTTT.